This T cell receptor beta chain was captured by sequencing in a study of OX40 agonist ivuxolimab in advanced cancers. In its sample, this clone was seen a few times. Method: immunoSEQ multiplex PCR; TCRdb's copy keeps in-frame clones and lacks some. This sample has 70,000 or so clones, with around 87% found just once. The V segment lost 1 base and the J segment 4 bases; nucleotides outside the gene matches: 3. This CDR3 comprises 15 residues. Germline CDR1 reads SGDLS; CDR2 reads YYNGEE. The rearrangement links TRBV9 to TRBJ1-5, with 9 bases that match TRBD1. Sequencing used CD4+ or CD8+ T cells sorted from blood, obtained in a trial of the OX40 agonist ivuxolimab. This receptor was obtained from an adult with an advanced solid tumor such as melanoma, head and neck, liver or kidney cancer. DNA for the CDR3: TGTGCCAGCAGCGTATGGGACAGGGTTAATCAGCCCCAGCATTTT. It specifies CASSVWDRVNQPQHF.